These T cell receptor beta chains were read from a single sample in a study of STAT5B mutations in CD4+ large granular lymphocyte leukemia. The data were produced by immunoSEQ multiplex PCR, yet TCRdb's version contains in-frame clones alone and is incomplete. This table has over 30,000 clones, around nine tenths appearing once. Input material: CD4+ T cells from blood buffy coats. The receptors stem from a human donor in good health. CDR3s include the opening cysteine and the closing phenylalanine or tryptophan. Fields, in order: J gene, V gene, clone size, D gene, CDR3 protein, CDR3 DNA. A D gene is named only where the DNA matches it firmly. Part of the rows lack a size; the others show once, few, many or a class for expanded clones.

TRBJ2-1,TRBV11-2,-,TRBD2,CASSFRVPRTRKVGEQFF,TGTGCCAGCAGCTTCAGGGTCCCTCGGACTAGGAAGGTCGGTGAGCAGTTCTTC
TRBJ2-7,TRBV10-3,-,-,CAIQGSSYEQYF,TGTGCCATCCAGGGCTCCTCCTACGAGCAGTACTTC
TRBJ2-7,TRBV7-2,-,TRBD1,CASSLGQAGHEQYF,TGTGCCAGCAGCCTCGGACAGGCTGGCCACGAGCAGTACTTC
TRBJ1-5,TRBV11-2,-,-,CASSLDRFQPQHF,TGTGCCAGCAGCTTAGACAGGTTCCAGCCCCAGCATTTT
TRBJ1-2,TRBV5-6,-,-,CASSSDSHYGYTF,TGTGCCAGCAGCTCCGACAGCCACTATGGCTACACCTTC
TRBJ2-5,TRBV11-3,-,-,CASSQALAGTQYF,TGTGCCAGCAGCCAGGCTCTAGCCGGGACCCAGTACTTC
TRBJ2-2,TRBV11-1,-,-,CASSRGTGELFF,TGTGCCAGCAGCAGAGGCACCGGGGAGCTGTTTTTT
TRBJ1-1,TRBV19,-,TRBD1,CASIGTGKGNTEAFF,TGTGCCAGTATTGGGACAGGGAAAGGGAACACTGAAGCTTTCTTT
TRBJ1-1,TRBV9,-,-,CASSVHRDSTEAFF,TGTGCCAGCAGCGTCCACCGGGACTCCACTGAAGCTTTCTTT
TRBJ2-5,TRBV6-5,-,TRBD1,CASSYSGTGVQETQYF,TGTGCCAGCAGTTACTCGGGGACAGGGGTTCAAGAGACCCAGTACTTC
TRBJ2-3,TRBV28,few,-,CASSPSRLDTQYF,TGTGCCAGCAGTCCCAGTCGACTGGATACGCAGTATTTT
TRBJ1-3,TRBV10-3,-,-,CAISTPPRGPSGNTIYF,TGTGCCATCTCTACCCCCCCCCGCGGTCCCTCTGGAAACACCATATATTTT
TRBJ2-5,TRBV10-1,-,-,CASSVGQETQYF,TGCGCCAGCAGTGTGGGCCAAGAGACCCAGTACTTC
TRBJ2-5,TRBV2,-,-,CASLASQETQYF,TGTGCCAGTTTAGCGTCCCAAGAGACCCAGTACTTC
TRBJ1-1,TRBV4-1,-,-,CASSQASGTMNTEAFF,TGCGCCAGCAGCCAAGCCTCCGGGACAATGAACACTGAAGCTTTCTTT
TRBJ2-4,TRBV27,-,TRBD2,CASSSPGGSNIQYF,TGTGCCAGCAGTTCTCCCGGGGGGTCAAACATTCAGTACTTC
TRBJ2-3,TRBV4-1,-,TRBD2,CASSQAGTSGTDTQYF,TGCGCCAGCAGCCAGGCCGGGACTAGCGGCACAGATACGCAGTATTTT
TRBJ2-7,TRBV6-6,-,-,CASSLLGVDYEQYF,TGTGCCAGCAGCCTCCTGGGGGTAGACTACGAGCAGTACTTC
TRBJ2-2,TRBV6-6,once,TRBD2,CASRSSGENTGELFF,TGTGCCAGCAGAAGTAGCGGGGAAAACACCGGGGAGCTGTTTTTT
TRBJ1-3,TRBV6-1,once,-,CASSEAGHTGNTIYF,TGTGCCAGCAGTGAAGCGGGACATACTGGAAACACCATATATTTT
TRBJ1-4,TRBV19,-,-,CASSIGSYGGEKLFF,TGTGCCAGTAGTATTGGGTCGTACGGTGGCGAAAAACTGTTTTTT
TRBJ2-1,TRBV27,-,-,CASSLLGLGNEQFF,TGTGCCAGCAGTTTATTAGGTCTTGGAAATGAGCAGTTCTTC
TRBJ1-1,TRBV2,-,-,CASRMNTEAFF,TGTGCCTCCCGTATGAACACTGAAGCTTTCTTT
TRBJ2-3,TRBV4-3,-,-,CASSQDKREPGTQYF,TGCGCCAGCAGCCAAGACAAACGGGAGCCGGGTACGCAGTATTTT
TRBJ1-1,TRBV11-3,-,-,CASSLVGGAAFF,TGTGCCAGCAGCTTAGTTGGCGGAGCGGCTTTCTTT
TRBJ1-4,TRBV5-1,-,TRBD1,CASSGVTGGNEKLFF,TGCGCCAGCAGCGGGGTGACAGGGGGGAATGAAAAACTGTTTTTT
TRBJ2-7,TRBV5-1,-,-,CASSPRIDF,TGCGCCAGCAGCCCGAGGATTGACTTC
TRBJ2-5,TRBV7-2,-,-,CASSLRPGETQYF,TGTGCCAGCAGCTTAAGACCGGGAGAGACCCAGTACTTC
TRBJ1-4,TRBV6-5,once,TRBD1,CASSYSGTGREKLFF,TGTGCCAGCAGTTACTCGGGGACAGGGAGAGAAAAACTGTTTTTT
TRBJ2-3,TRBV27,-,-,CASSFTGPGTDTQYF,TGTGCCAGCAGTTTTACCGGGCCCGGAACAGATACGCAGTATTTT
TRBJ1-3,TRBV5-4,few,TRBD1,CASRHGGTGAGNTIYF,TGTGCCAGCAGACACGGCGGGACAGGGGCTGGAAACACCATATATTTT
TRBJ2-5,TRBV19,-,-,CASGGGETQYF,TGTGCCAGCGGGGGCGGGGAGACCCAGTACTTC
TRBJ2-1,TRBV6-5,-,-,CASSYSTSYNEQFF,TGTGCCAGCAGTTACTCGACTAGCTACAATGAGCAGTTCTTC
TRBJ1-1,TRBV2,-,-,CASSESGTRYSQAFF,TGTGCCAGCAGTGAATCCGGGACACGATACAGCCAAGCTTTCTTT
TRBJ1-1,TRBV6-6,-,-,CASLLRDKRWTEAFF,TGTGCCAGCCTACTCCGGGACAAACGGTGGACTGAAGCTTTCTTT
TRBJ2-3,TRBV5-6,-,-,CASSLGAGIDTQYF,TGTGCCAGCAGCTTGGGGGCTGGGATAGATACGCAGTATTTT
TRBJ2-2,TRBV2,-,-,CASRNDQGTGELFF,TGTGCCAGCAGGAACGATCAGGGAACCGGGGAGCTGTTTTTT
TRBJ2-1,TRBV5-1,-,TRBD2,CASSRSAGGPYNEQFF,TGCGCCAGCAGCCGCTCAGCGGGAGGCCCCTACAATGAGCAGTTCTTC
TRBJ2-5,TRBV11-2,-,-,CASSFRETQYF,TGTGCCAGCAGCTTTCGAGAGACCCAGTACTTC
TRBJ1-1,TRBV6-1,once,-,CASSELGQTNTEAFF,TGTGCCAGCAGTGAACTCGGACAGACAAACACTGAAGCTTTCTTT
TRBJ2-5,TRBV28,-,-,CASRDVTGNNF,TGTGCCAGCAGGGACGTGACCGGGAACAACTTC
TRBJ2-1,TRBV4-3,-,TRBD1,CASSQQLGGQGNEQFF,TGCGCCAGCAGCCAACAATTAGGAGGACAGGGGAATGAGCAGTTCTTC
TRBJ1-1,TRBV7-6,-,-,CASSTQENTEAFF,TGTGCCAGCAGCACGCAGGAGAACACTGAAGCTTTCTTT
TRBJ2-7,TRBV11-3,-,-,CASSLDPNAGKQYF,TGTGCCAGCAGCTTAGATCCCAATGCCGGGAAGCAGTACTTC
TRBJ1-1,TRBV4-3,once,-,CASSQDMGRTEAFF,TGCGCCAGCAGCCAAGATATGGGGAGGACTGAAGCTTTCTTT
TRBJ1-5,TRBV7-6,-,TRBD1,CASSLEAGQGSQHF,TGTGCCAGCAGCTTAGAGGCGGGACAGGGGTCCCAGCATTTT
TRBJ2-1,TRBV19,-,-,CASSIDLSGFYNEQFF,TGTGCCAGTAGTATAGACCTTAGCGGATTCTACAATGAGCAGTTCTTC
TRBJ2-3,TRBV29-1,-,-,CSVHKDRLTDTQYF,TGCAGCGTCCACAAGGACAGACTCACAGATACGCAGTATTTT